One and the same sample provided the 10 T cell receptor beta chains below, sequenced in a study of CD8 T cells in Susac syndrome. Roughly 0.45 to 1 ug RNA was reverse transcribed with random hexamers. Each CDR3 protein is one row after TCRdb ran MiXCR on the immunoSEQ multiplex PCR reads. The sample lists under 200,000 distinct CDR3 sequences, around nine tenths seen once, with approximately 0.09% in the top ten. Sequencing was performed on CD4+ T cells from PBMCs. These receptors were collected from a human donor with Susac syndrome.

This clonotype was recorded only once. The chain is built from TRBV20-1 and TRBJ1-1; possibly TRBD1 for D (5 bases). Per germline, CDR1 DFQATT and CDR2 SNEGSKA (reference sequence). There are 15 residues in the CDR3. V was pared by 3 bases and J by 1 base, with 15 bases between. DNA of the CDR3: TGCAGTGCTAGGGGGGGTTCAGGGCCGAACACTGAAGCTTTCTTT. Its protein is CSARGGSGPNTEAFF.

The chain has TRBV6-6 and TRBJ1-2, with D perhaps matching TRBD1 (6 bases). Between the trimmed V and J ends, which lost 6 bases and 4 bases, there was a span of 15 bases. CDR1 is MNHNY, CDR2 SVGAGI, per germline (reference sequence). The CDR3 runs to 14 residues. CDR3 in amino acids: CASRDPGQGYGYTF. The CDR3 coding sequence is TGTGCCAGCAGGGACCCGGGACAAGGCTATGGCTACACCTTC.

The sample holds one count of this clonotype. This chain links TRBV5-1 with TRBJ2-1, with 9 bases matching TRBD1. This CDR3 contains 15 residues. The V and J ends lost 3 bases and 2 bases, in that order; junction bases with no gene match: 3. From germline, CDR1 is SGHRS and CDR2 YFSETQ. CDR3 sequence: CASSSTGGTYNEQFF. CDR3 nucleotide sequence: TGCGCCAGCAGCTCCACAGGGGGCACCTACAATGAGCAGTTCTTC.

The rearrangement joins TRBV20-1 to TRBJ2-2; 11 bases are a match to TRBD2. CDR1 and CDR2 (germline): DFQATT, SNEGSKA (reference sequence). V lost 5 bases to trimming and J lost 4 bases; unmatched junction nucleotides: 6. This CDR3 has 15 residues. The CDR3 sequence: CSAYSGGAGTGELFF. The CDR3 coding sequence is TGCAGTGCTTATAGCGGGGGGGCCGGCACCGGGGAGCTGTTTTTT.

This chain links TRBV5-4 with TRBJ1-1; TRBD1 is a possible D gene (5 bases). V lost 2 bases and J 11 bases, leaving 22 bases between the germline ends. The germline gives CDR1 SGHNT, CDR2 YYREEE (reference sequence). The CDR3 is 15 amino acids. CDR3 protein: CASSFLGVHTYEAFF. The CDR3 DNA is TGTGCCAGCAGCTTCCTGGGGGTGCACACTTACGAGGCTTTCTTT.

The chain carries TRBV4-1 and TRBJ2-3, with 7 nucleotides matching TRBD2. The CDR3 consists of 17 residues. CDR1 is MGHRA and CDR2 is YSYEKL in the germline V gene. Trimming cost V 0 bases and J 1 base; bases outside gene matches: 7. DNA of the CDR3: TGCGCCAGCAGCCAAGAAACATCGGGAGGTGGCACAGATACGCAGTATTTT. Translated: CASSQETSGGGTDTQYF.

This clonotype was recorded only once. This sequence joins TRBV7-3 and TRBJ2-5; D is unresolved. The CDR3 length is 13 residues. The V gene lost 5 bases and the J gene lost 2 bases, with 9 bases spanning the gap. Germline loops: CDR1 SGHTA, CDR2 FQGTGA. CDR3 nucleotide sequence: TGTGCCAGCAGCCCCTCCCCACAAGAGACCCAGTACTTC. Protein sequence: CASSPSPQETQYF.

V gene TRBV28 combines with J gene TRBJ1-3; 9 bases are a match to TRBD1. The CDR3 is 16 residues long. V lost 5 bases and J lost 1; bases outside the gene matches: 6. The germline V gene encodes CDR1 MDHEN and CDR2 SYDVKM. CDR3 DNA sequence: TGTGCCAGCAGTATCGGGACAGGGTTGTCTGGAAACACCATATATTTT. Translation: CASSIGTGLSGNTIYF. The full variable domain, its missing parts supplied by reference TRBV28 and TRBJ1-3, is DVKVTQSSRYLVKRTGEKVFLECVQDMDHENMFWYRQDPGLGLRLIYFSYDVKMKEKGDIPEGYSVSREKKERFSLILESASTNQTSMYLCASSIGTGLSGNTIYFGEGSWLTVV.

For the CDR3, the DNA is TGTGCCAGCTCCTGGGGGGCGGAGACCCAGTACTTC. It specifies CASSWGAETQYF. The gene calls are TRBV28 and TRBJ2-5, with D tentatively TRBD1 or TRBD2 (6 bases each). There are 12 residues in the CDR3. Germline-derived CDR1 and CDR2 are MDHEN and SYDVKM. V was cut by 8 bases and J by 5 bases, with 12 bases left in between.

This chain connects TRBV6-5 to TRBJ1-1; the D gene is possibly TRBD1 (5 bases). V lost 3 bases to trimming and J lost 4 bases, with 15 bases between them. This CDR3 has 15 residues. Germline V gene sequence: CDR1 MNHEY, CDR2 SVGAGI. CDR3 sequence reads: CASSYRRGGSTEAFF. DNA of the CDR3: TGTGCCAGCAGTTATCGACGGGGGGGGAGCACTGAAGCTTTCTTT.